The 24 T cell receptor beta chains below come from one sample, sequenced in a study of graft-versus-host responses after intestinal transplantation. Their specific antigens are unknown. Sequenced by immunoSEQ multiplex PCR; TCRdb stores in-frame clones only, minus some. Of about 51,000 clones in the sample, more than 70% were seen once. The starting material was unstimulated CD4+ T cells sorted from spleen or lymph node cells, obtained before transplant. These receptors came from a human donor who was the organ donor for an intestinal transplant.

The CDR3 here is CASSAALDSQPQHF. The CDR3 nucleotides are TGTGCCAGCAGCGCCGCACTAGACTCTCAGCCCCAGCATTTT. V is TRBV9 and J is TRBJ1-5, with D unclear. This CDR3 spans 14 amino acids. CDR1 is SGDLS and CDR2 is YYNGEE in the germline V gene. The V gene lost 3 bases and the J gene lost 6 bases, with 13 bases spanning the gap.

The chain recombines TRBV10-3 with TRBJ1-1; TRBD1 matches 9 bases. Germline assignment: CDR1 ENHRY and CDR2 SYGVKD. CDR3 length: 13 amino acids. V lost 4 bases to trimming and J lost 3 bases; unmatched junction nucleotides: 0. CDR3 coding DNA: TGTGCCATCAGTGGGACAGGGGACACTGAAGCTTTCTTT. It yields the protein CAISGTGDTEAFF.

This chain uses TRBV19 with TRBJ1-1, with a weak D call TRBD1 (6 bases). Per germline, CDR1 LNHDA and CDR2 SQIVND (reference sequence). This CDR3 is 15 amino acids long. V gave up 4 bases and J gave up 1 base, with 13 bases separating them. CDR3 amino acids: CASSKKKGQNTEAFF. As DNA, the CDR3 is TGTGCCAGTAGTAAAAAAAAGGGACAGAACACTGAAGCTTTCTTT.

V usage is TRBV23-1 and J usage is TRBJ1-5; tentative D call: TRBD1 (5 bases). TRBV23-1 is labeled an ORF, and its function is uncertain. With 0 bases removed from V and 4 bases from J, the gap between germline ends came to 13 bases. The CDR3 is made up of 16 amino acids. CDR3 amino acids: CASSQSRVRVNQPQHF. The CDR3 bases are TGCGCCAGCAGTCAATCTAGGGTCAGGGTAAATCAGCCCCAGCATTTT.

The chain links TRBV2 to TRBJ1-2; 7 nucleotides line up with TRBD1. CDR3 size: 15 residues. The J segment lost 2 bases and the V segment lost 3 bases, leaving 6 bases of the junction unmatched. The V gene's germline CDR1 is SNHLY and CDR2 FYNNEI. The DNA of the CDR3 is TGTGCCAGCAGTGATCTACAGGGGACCAACTATGGCTACACCTTC. Translation: CASSDLQGTNYGYTF.

The chain combines TRBV27 with TRBJ1-1, with TRBD1 matching over 9 bases. CDR1 and CDR2 (germline): MNHEY, SMNVEV (reference sequence). The CDR3 is 18 amino acids. Trimming took 4 bases from V and 3 from J; bases not matched to a gene: 15. Here the CDR3 reads CASSSPGQGLGKDTEAFF. The CDR3 coding sequence is TGTGCCAGCAGTTCACCCGGACAGGGGTTGGGGAAGGACACTGAAGCTTTCTTT.

The rearrangement joins TRBV6-6 to TRBJ2-5, with D possibly being TRBD2 (5 bases). CDR1 is MNHNY, CDR2 SVGAGI, per germline (reference sequence). The CDR3 covers 13 residues. V lost 8 bases to trimming and J lost 3 bases, with 13 bases between them. As DNA, the CDR3 is TGTGCCAGCTCCCAGCGGATAAAAGAGACCCAGTACTTC. Translation: CASSQRIKETQYF.

V usage is TRBV4-1 and J usage is TRBJ2-5; TRBD2 matches 10 bases. With 0 bases clipped from V and 7 bases from J, the junction kept 8 bases outside the gene matches. The CDR3 has 16 amino acids. In germline, CDR1 is MGHRA, CDR2 YSYEKL. The CDR3 nucleotides are TGCGCCAGCAGCCAAGATGAAAGCGGGAGGGTGGGGACCCAGTACTTC. This encodes CASSQDESGRVGTQYF.

The V call is TRBV7-9, the J call TRBJ2-1, with D perhaps TRBD2 (6 bases). This CDR3 comprises 16 residues. V shed 2 bases and J shed 10 bases, with 21 bases lying between them. CDR1 and CDR2 (germline): SEHNR, FQNEAQ (reference sequence). CDR3 coding DNA: TGTGCCAGCAGCTTAAAGGGCATAGCGGCCTACCGGGAGCAGTTCTTC. Translation: CASSLKGIAAYREQFF.

The chain is built from TRBV5-4 and TRBJ1-1; D gene ambiguous. Trimming took off 0 bases at V and 2 bases at J, with 5 bases between the two ends. The CDR3 sequence is 13 residues long. Germline assignment: CDR1 SGHNT and CDR2 YYREEE (reference sequence). Here the CDR3 DNA reads TGTGCCAGCAGCTTGGATGTAAACACTGAAGCTTTCTTT. Translation gives CASSLDVNTEAFF. The full variable domain, rest sourced from reference TRBV5-4 and TRBJ1-1, is ETGVTQSPTHLIKTRGQQVTLRCSSQSGHNTVSWYQQALGQGPQFIFQYYREEENGRGNFPPRFSGLQFPNYSSELNVNALELDDSALYLCASSLDVNTEAFFGQGTRLTVV.

This chain uses TRBV5-1 with TRBJ2-3, with D possibly TRBD1 on 5 matching bases. V dropped 4 bases and J dropped 6 bases, with 6 bases sitting between them. CDR3 length equals 11 residues. Germline V gene lookup returns CDR1 SGHRS and CDR2 YFSETQ. CDR3 amino acids: CASSQGDTQYF. DNA of the CDR3: TGCGCCAGCAGCCAGGGTGATACGCAGTATTTT.

The chain links TRBV2 to TRBJ2-2; TRBD2 matches 8 bases. The CDR3 has 14 residues. Unmatched junction bases numbered 3, after V lost 4 bases and J lost 5 bases. Germline CDR1 is SNHLY and CDR2 is FYNNEI. The CDR3 is CASSVSGETGELFF. CDR3 nucleotide sequence: TGTGCCAGCAGTGTTAGCGGGGAGACCGGGGAGCTGTTTTTT.

This clone was picked up one time. J is TRBJ2-5 and V is TRBV9; 10 bases are a match to TRBD2. V trimming: 4 bases; J trimming: 5 bases; junction bases outside the gene matches: 5. Germline V gene sequence: CDR1 SGDLS, CDR2 YYNGEE. The CDR3 consists of 14 residues. The CDR3 DNA is TGTGCCAGCAGCCTAAGCGGGAGGGCGGAGACCCAGTACTTC. It translates to CASSLSGRAETQYF.

The chain couples TRBV29-1 to TRBJ2-5; possibly TRBD1 for D (7 bases). The CDR3 loop spans 12 amino acids. With 4 bases removed from V and 5 bases from J, the gap between germline ends came to 11 bases. CDR1 and CDR2 (germline): SQVTM, ANQGSEA. CDR3 coding DNA: TGCAGCGTTGTTTCAGGGGGGGAGACCCAGTACTTC. Translation: CSVVSGGETQYF.

The rearrangement uses TRBV19 and TRBJ1-1, with D possibly being TRBD1 (6 bases). This CDR3 comprises 14 residues. The germline V and J ends were trimmed by 7 bases and 6 bases, with 18 bases remaining between them. The germline V gene encodes CDR1 LNHDA and CDR2 SQIVND (reference sequence). For the CDR3, the DNA is TGTGCCAGTACCCCGGACAGATTCTTCTCTGAAGCTTTCTTT. Its protein is CASTPDRFFSEAFF.

The chain carries TRBV12-5 and TRBJ1-1; 8 bases fit TRBD1. V was clipped by 5 bases and J by 5 bases; unmatched bases: 1. CDR1 is LGHNT and CDR2 is FRNRAP in the germline V gene. This CDR3 is 12 amino acids long. The CDR3 DNA follows: TGTGCTAGTGGTACAGGGGGGACTGAAGCTTTCTTT. It specifies CASGTGGTEAFF.

The J gene is TRBJ2-4, the V gene TRBV29-1, with D tentatively TRBD2 (7 bases). The CDR3 is made up of 15 amino acids. Deletions cut 7 bases from V and 2 bases from J, with 18 bases between. CDR1 and CDR2 (germline): SQVTM, ANQGSEA. CDR3 sequence (DNA): TGCAGCGCCTTGGGGGGGCGCGGGACCAAAAACATTCAGTACTTC. Amino acids: CSALGGRGTKNIQYF.

V usage is TRBV7-8 and J usage is TRBJ2-7, with D tentatively TRBD2 (5 bases). CDR1 is SGHVS, CDR2 FQNEAQ, per germline. Trimming removed 5 bases from V and 1 base from J, with 21 bases in between. CDR3 size: 17 residues. CDR3 loop: CASSPPLSRGLSYEQYF. The CDR3 region has the DNA TGTGCCAGCAGCCCCCCTCTCTCGAGAGGGCTTTCCTACGAGCAGTACTTC.

The V gene is TRBV9, the J gene TRBJ2-3, with D possibly TRBD2 on 6 matching bases. V was pared by 3 bases and J by 4 bases, with 18 bases between. This CDR3 has 16 residues. The V gene's germline CDR1 is SGDLS and CDR2 YYNGEE. CDR3 DNA sequence: TGTGCCAGCAGCGCCAACCCGGGACTGCTGGCAGATACGCAGTATTTT. Translating it yields CASSANPGLLADTQYF.

The chain combines TRBV30 with TRBJ2-3; perhaps TRBD1 as D (5 bases). The CDR3 has 15 amino acids. V was trimmed by 3 bases and J by 0 bases, leaving 13 bases between them. The germline V gene encodes CDR1 GTSNPN and CDR2 SVGIG (reference sequence). CDR3 in DNA: TGTGCCTGGAGGGGGCAAGACAGTAGCACAGATACGCAGTATTTT. Translation: CAWRGQDSSTDTQYF.

The chain joins TRBV7-2 to TRBJ1-3; maybe TRBD1 (5 bases). Germline lookup yields CDR1 SGHTA and CDR2 FQGNSA. This CDR3 spans 16 amino acids. Trimming left V 5 bases short and J 0 bases short, with 14 bases between. This chain's CDR3 is CASSLDSLSSGNTIYF. In DNA, the CDR3 is TGTGCCAGCAGCCTAGACAGCCTCTCCTCTGGAAACACCATATATTTT.

This clone was found once. The chain is built from TRBV2 and TRBJ1-1, with D hard to call. The CDR3 contains 13 residues. CDR1 SNHLY and CDR2 FYNNEI come from the germline V gene. Trimming removed 2 bases at V and 8 bases at J, with 12 bases between. The CDR3 region is CASSENWAAEAFF. The CDR3 coding sequence is TGTGCCAGCAGTGAAAATTGGGCAGCCGAAGCTTTCTTT.

This clone has a single count. The genes are TRBV6-1 and TRBJ2-7, with a tentative D call TRBD2 (6 bases). Trimming shortened V by 6 bases and J by 0 bases, and 6 bases separated the two germline ends. This CDR3 contains 12 residues. Germline V gene data show CDR1 as MNHNS and CDR2 as SASEGT. CDR3 bases: TGTGCCAGCAGGACTAGCTCCTACGAGCAGTACTTC. Its protein is CASRTSSYEQYF.

The rearrangement links TRBV7-8 to TRBJ2-5, with D perhaps matching TRBD2 (6 bases). The CDR3 runs to 14 residues. From germline, CDR1 is SGHVS and CDR2 FQNEAQ. The V and J ends lost 10 bases and 8 bases respectively, with 23 bases between them. The CDR3 here is CATSGGRTPGTQYF. The CDR3 nucleotides read TGTGCCACCTCCGGGGGAAGGACGCCGGGAACCCAGTACTTC.